The next 8 T cell receptor beta chains were all read from a single sample in a study of cytomegalovirus exposure and HLA in healthy donors. In the PCR, 60 Vbeta and 13 Jbeta primers were used. Assay: immunoSEQ multiplex PCR; the TCRdb copy retains only in-frame clones and omits some. The sample contains roughly 120,000 clones, roughly 68% of which appear only once. Sequencing used PBMCs. Source of these receptors: a woman between 50 and 59 years old in good health and CMV-seropositive.

The chain carries TRBV6-5 and TRBJ1-2; D perhaps matches TRBD1 (5 bases). V dropped 0 bases and J dropped 2 bases, with 10 bases sitting between them. Germline V gene sequence: CDR1 MNHEY, CDR2 SVGAGI. This CDR3 region has 15 residues. DNA of the CDR3: TGTGCCAGCAGTTACTCTCTCCAGGGAAACTATGGCTACACCTTC. Translated: CASSYSLQGNYGYTF.

J is TRBJ2-2 and V is TRBV5-6; D perhaps matches TRBD1 (6 bases). The CDR3 is 16 residues long. With 1 base removed from V and 4 bases from J, the gap between germline ends came to 14 bases. Germline-derived CDR1 and CDR2 are SGHDT and YYEEEE. Here the CDR3 reads CASSLTTGTGTGELFF. CDR3 DNA sequence: TGTGCCAGCAGCTTGACCACAGGGACGGGCACCGGGGAGCTGTTTTTT. Supplemented by reference TRBV5-6 and TRBJ2-2, the full variable domain reads DAGVTQSPTHLIKTRGQQVTLRCSPKSGHDTVSWYQQALGQGPQFIFQYYEEEERQRGNFPDRFSGHQFPNYSSELNVNALLLGDSALYLCASSLTTGTGTGELFFGEGSRLTVL.

This sequence joins TRBV28 and TRBJ2-5, with 8 bases identical to TRBD1. J gave up 3 bases and V 5 bases, and 11 bases lay outside the gene matches. CDR3 length equals 16 residues. CDR1 and CDR2 (germline): MDHEN, SYDVKM. CDR3 in amino acids: CASSTRPGQEEETQYF. DNA of the CDR3: TGTGCCAGCAGTACACGACCGGGACAGGAAGAAGAGACCCAGTACTTC.

The V call is TRBV5-1, the J call TRBJ2-3, with 13 nucleotides matching TRBD2. After removal of 4 bases from V and 4 bases from J, the junction contained 12 bases not matched to a gene. The CDR3 sequence is 18 residues long. CDR1 is SGHRS, CDR2 YFSETQ, per germline. The CDR3 loop reads CASSNPGLAGKSADTQYF. CDR3 sequence (DNA): TGCGCCAGCAGCAACCCGGGACTAGCGGGGAAAAGCGCAGATACGCAGTATTTT.

This clone was seen only once. V gene TRBV5-1 combines with J gene TRBJ2-7, with TRBD2 matching over 11 bases. V shed 3 bases, J shed 5 bases, and the junction held 4 bases outside the gene matches. Germline loops: CDR1 SGHRS, CDR2 YFSETQ. CDR3 length equals 14 residues. This CDR3 is CASSSTSGAHEQYF. In DNA, the CDR3 is TGCGCCAGCAGCTCGACTAGCGGGGCCCACGAGCAGTACTTC.

The V call is TRBV15, the J call TRBJ1-4; 10 nucleotides match TRBD1. Germline V gene lookup returns CDR1 LNHNV and CDR2 YYDKDF (reference sequence). J lost 8 bases, V lost 1 base, and 7 bases had no gene match. CDR3 length equals 16 residues. The chain's CDR3 is CATSRGGDRGREKLFF. CDR3 in DNA: TGTGCCACCAGCAGAGGGGGGGACAGGGGTAGAGAAAAACTGTTTTTT.

J is TRBJ1-6 and V is TRBV7-8, with D maybe TRBD1 (5 bases). V lost 2 bases, J lost 9 bases, and 20 bases lay in between. Germline CDR1 SGHVS, CDR2 FQNEAQ. CDR3 length: 17 residues. CDR3: CASSLLPKDRAVSPLHF. The CDR3 nucleotides read TGTGCCAGCAGCTTATTGCCCAAAGACAGAGCCGTTTCACCCCTCCACTTT.

The chain recombines TRBV28 with TRBJ2-4; 8 nucleotides agree with TRBD1. The germline V gene has CDR1 MDHEN and CDR2 SYDVKM. The junction had 4 bases not matched to a gene; V was cut back by 3 bases and J by 6 bases. The CDR3 is 14 amino acids. The CDR3 DNA reads as TGTGCCAGCAGTTTGGTACAGGGGGGAAACATTCAGTACTTC. Encoded protein: CASSLVQGGNIQYF.